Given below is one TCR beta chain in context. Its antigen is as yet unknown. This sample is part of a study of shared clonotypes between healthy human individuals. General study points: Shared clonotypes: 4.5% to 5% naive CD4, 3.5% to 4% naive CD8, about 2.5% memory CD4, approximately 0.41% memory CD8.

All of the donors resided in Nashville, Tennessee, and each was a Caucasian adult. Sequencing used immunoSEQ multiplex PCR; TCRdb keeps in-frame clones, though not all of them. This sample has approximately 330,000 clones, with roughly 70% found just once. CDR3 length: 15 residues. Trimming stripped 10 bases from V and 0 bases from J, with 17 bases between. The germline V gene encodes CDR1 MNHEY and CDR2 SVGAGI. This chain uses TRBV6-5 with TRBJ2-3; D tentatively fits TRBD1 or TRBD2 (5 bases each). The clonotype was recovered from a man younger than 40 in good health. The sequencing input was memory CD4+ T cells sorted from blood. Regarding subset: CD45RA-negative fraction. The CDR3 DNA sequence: TGTGCCACTCGCCTCGGGGCAACTAGCACAGATACGCAGTATTTT. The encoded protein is CATRLGATSTDTQYF.